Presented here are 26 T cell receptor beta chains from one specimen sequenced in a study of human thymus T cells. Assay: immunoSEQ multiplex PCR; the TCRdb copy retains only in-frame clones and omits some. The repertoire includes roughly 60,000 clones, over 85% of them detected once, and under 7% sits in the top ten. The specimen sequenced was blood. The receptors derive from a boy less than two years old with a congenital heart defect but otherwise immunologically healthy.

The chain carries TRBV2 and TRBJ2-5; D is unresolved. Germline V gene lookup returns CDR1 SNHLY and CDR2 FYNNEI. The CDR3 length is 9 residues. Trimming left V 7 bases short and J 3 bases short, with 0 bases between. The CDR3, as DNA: TGTGCCAGCAAAGAGACCCAGTACTTC. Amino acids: CASKETQYF.

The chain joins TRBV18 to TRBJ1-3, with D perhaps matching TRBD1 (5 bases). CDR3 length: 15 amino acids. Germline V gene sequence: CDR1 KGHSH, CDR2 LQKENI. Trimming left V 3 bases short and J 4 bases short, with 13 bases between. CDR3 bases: TGTGCCAGCTCACCGGACGGGGGTCTGGGAAACACCATATATTTT. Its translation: CASSPDGGLGNTIYF.

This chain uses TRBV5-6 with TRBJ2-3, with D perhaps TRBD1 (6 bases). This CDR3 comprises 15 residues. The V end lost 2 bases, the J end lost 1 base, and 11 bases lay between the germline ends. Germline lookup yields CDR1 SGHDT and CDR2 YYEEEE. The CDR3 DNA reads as TGTGCCAGCAGCTTAGGGACACCCCGCACAGATACGCAGTATTTT. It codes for CASSLGTPRTDTQYF.

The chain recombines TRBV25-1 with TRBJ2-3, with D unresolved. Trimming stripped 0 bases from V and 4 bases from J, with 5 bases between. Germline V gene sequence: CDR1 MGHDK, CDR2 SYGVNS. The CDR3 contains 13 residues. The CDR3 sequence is CASSEYMADTQYF. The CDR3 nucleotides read TGTGCCAGCAGTGAATATATGGCAGATACGCAGTATTTT.

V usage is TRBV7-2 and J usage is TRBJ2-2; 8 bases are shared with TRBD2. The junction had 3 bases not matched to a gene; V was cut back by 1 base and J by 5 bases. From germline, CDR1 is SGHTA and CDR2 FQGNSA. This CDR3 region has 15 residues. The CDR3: CASSLGLAGTGELFF. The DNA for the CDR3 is TGTGCCAGCAGCTTAGGTCTAGCGGGTACCGGGGAGCTGTTTTTT.

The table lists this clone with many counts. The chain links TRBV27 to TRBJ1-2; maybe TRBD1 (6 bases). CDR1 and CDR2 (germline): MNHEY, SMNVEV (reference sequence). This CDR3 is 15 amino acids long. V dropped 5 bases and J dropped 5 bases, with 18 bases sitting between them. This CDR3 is CASSIQGTKGYGYTF. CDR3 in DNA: TGTGCCAGCAGTATACAGGGAACGAAGGGGTATGGCTACACCTTC.

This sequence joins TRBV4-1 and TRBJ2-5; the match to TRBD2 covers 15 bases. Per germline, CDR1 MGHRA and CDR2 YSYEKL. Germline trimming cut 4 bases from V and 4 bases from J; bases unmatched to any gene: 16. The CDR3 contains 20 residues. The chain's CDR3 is CASSPRGGLAGGRVLETQYF. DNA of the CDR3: TGCGCCAGCAGCCCCAGAGGGGGACTAGCGGGGGGCAGGGTGTTAGAGACCCAGTACTTC.

Here the CDR3 reads CASSYMLPGSSYEQYF. The CDR3 DNA follows: TGTGCCAGCAGTTACATGCTGCCGGGGAGCTCCTACGAGCAGTACTTC. This chain uses TRBV6-5 with TRBJ2-7; TRBD2 is a possible D gene (5 bases). This CDR3 contains 16 residues. The V end was cut by 2 bases, the J end by 0 bases, with 14 bases between. Germline CDR1 is MNHEY and CDR2 is SVGAGI.

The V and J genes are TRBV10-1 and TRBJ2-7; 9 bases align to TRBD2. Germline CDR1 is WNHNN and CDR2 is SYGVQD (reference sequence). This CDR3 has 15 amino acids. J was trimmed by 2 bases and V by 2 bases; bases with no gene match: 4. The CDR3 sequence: CASSERGGGAYEQYF. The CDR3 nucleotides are TGCGCCAGCAGTGAGCGCGGGGGGGGAGCCTACGAGCAGTACTTC.

The CDR3: CASSAGLRDSQETQYF. The CDR3 DNA sequence: TGTGCCAGCAGCGCGGGACTCCGGGACAGCCAAGAGACCCAGTACTTC. The chain employs TRBV9 and TRBJ2-5; possible D gene TRBD1, 7 bases. The CDR3 sequence is 16 residues long. Trimming removed 3 bases from V and 1 base from J, with 16 bases in between. Per the germline V gene, CDR1 is SGDLS and CDR2 is YYNGEE. The full variable domain, its missing parts supplied by reference TRBV9 and TRBJ2-5, is DSGVTQTPKHLITATGQRVTLRCSPRSGDLSVYWYQQSLDQGLQFLIQYYNGEERAKGNILERFSAQQFPDLHSELNLSSLELGDSALYFCASSAGLRDSQETQYFGPGTRLLVL.

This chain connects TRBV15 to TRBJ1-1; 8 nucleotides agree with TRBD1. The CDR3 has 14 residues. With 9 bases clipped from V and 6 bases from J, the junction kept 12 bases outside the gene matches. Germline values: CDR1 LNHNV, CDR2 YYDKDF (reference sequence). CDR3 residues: CATRGAGGLAEAFF. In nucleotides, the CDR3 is TGTGCCACTCGGGGAGCAGGGGGCCTCGCTGAAGCTTTCTTT.

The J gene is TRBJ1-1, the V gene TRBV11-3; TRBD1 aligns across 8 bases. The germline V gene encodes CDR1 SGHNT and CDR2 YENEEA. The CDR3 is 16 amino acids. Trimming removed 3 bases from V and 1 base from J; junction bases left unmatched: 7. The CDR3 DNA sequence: TGTGCCAGCAGCTTCCTCAGGGGGCGTGGGAACACTGAAGCTTTCTTT. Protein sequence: CASSFLRGRGNTEAFF. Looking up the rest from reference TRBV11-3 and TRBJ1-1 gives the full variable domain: EAGVVQSPRYKIIEKKQPVAFWCNPISGHNTLYWYLQNLGQGPELLIRYENEEAVDDSQLPKDRFSAERLKGVDSTLKIQPAELGDSAVYLCASSFLRGRGNTEAFFGQGTRLTVV.

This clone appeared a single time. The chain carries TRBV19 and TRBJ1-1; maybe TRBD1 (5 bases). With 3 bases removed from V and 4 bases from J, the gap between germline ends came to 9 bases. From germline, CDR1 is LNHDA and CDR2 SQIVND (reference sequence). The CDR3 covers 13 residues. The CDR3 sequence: CASSINGGTEAFF. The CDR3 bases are TGTGCCAGTAGTATCAACGGGGGCACTGAAGCTTTCTTT.

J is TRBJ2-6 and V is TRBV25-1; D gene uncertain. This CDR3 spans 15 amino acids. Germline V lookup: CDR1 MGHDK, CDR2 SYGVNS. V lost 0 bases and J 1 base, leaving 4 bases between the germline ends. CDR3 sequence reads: CASSEYVSGANVLTF. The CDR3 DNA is TGTGCCAGCAGTGAATACGTTTCTGGGGCCAACGTCCTGACTTTC. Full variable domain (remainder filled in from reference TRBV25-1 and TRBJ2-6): EADIYQTPRYLVIGTGKKITLECSQTMGHDKMYWYQQDPGMELHLIHYSYGVNSTEKGDLSSESTVSRIRTEHFPLTLESARPSHTSQYLCASSEYVSGANVLTFGAGSRLTVL.

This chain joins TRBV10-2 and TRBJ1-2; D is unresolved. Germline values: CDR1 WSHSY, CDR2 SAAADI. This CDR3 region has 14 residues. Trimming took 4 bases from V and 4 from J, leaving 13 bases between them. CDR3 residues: CASSVPLRPYGYTF. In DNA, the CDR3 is TGCGCCAGCAGTGTCCCCCTACGGCCCTATGGCTACACCTTC.

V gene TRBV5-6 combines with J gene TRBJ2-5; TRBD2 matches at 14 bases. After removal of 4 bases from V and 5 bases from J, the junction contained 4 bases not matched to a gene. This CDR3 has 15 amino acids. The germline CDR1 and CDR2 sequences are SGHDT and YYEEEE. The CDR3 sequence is CASSRTSGGQETQYF. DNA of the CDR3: TGTGCCAGCAGCCGGACTAGCGGGGGGCAGGAGACCCAGTACTTC.

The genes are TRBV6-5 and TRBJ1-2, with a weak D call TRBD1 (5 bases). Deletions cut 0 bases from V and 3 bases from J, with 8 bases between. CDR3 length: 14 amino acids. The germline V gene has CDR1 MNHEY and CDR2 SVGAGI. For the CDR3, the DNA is TGTGCCAGCAGTTACTCAGGGACGGACTATGGCTACACCTTC. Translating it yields CASSYSGTDYGYTF.

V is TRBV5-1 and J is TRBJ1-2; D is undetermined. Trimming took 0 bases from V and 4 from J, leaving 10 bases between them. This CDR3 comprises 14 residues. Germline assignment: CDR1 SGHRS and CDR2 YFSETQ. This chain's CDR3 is CASSLVEGIYGYTF. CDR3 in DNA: TGCGCCAGCAGCTTGGTGGAAGGAATCTATGGCTACACCTTC.

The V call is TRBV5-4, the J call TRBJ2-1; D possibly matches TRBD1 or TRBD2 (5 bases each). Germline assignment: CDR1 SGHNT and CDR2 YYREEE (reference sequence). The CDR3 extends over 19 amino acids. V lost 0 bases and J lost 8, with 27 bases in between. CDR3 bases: TGTGCCAGCAGCTTGGCTCGATATACCATGGGGGACGAGGACGATGAGCAGTTCTTC. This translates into CASSLARYTMGDEDDEQFF.

The CDR3 spells CASSGDYGYTF. CDR3 in DNA: TGCGCCAGCTCCGGGGACTATGGCTACACCTTC. The gene calls are TRBV4-1 and TRBJ1-2, with no clear D. The CDR3 runs to 11 residues. Trimming took off 8 bases at V and 3 bases at J, with 7 bases between the two ends. Germline assignment: CDR1 MGHRA and CDR2 YSYEKL.

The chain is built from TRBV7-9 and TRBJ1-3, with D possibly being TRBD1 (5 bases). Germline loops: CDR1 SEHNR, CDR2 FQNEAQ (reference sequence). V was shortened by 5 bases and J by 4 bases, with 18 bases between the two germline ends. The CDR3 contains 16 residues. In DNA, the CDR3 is TGTGCCAGCAGCCCCAACGGGGGGGTAACAGGAAACACCATATATTTT. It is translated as CASSPNGGVTGNTIYF.

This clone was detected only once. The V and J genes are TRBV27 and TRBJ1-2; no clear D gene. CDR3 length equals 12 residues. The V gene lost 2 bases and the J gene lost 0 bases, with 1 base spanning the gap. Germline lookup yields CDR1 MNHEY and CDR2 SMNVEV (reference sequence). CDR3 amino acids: CASSLANYGYTF. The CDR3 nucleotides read TGTGCCAGCAGTTTAGCTAACTATGGCTACACCTTC.

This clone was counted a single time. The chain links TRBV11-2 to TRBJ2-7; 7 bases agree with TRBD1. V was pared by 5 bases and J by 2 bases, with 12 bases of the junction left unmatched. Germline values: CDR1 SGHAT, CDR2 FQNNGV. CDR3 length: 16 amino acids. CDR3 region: CASSLSTTGWTYEQYF. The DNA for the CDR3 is TGTGCCAGCAGCCTATCTACGACAGGGTGGACCTACGAGCAGTACTTC.

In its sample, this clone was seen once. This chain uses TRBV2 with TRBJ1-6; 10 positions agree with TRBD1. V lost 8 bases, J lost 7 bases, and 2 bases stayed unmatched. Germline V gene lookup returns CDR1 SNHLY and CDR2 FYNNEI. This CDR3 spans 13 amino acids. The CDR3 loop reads CASAGQGNSPLHF. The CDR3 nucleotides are TGTGCCAGCGCGGGACAGGGGAATTCACCCCTCCACTTT. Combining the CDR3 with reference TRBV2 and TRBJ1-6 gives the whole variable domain EPEVTQTPSHQVTQMGQEVILRCVPISNHLYFYWYRQILGQKVEFLVSFYNNEISEKSEIFDDQFSVERPDGSNFTLKIRSTKLEDSAMYFCASAGQGNSPLHFGNGTRLTVT.

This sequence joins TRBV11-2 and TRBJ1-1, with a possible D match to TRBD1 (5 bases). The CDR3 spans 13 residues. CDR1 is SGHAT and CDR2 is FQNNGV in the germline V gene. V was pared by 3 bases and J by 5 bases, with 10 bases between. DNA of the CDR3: TGTGCCAGCAGCTTTGAGGGGAAAACTGAAGCTTTCTTT. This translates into CASSFEGKTEAFF. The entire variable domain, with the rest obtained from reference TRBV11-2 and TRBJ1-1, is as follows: EAGVAQSPRYKIIEKRQSVAFWCNPISGHATLYWYQQILGQGPKLLIQFQNNGVVDDSQLPKDRFSAERLKGVDSTLKIQPAKLEDSAVYLCASSFEGKTEAFFGQGTRLTVV.

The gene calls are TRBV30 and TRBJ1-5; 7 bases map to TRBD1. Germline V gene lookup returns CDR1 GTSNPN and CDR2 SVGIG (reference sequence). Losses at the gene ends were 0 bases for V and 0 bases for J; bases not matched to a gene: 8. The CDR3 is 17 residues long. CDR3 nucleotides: TGTGCCTGGAGTGTACACTCAGGGGGGTATAGCAATCAGCCCCAGCATTTT. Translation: CAWSVHSGGYSNQPQHF.